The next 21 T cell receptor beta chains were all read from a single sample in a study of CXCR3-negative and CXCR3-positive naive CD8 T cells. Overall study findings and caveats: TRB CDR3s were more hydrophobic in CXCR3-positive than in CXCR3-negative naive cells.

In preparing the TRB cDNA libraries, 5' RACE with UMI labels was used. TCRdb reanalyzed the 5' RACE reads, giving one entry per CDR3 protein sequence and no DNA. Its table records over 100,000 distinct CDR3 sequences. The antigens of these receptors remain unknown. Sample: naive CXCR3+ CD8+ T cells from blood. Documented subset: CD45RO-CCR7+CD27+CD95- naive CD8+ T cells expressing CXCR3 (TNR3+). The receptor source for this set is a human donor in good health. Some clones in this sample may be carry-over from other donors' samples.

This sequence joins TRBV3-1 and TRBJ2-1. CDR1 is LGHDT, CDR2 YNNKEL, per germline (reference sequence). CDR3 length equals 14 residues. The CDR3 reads CASSQSGGLNEQFF.

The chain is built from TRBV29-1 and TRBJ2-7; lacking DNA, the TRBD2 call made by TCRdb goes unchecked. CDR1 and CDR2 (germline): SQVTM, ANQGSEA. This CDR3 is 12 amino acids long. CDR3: CSVLDLTYEQYF.

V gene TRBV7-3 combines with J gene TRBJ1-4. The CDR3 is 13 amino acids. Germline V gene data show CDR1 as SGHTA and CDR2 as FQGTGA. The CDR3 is CASSLIEAEKLFF.

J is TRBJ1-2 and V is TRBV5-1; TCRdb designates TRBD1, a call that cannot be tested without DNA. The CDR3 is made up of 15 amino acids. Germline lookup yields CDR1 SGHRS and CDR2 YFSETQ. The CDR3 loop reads CASSLGDRALDGYTF.

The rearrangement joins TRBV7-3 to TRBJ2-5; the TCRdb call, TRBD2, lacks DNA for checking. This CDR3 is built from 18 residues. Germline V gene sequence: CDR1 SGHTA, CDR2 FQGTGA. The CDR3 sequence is CASSLKGLAGGPQETQYF. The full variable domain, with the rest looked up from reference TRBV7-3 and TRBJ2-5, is GAGVSQTPSNKVTEKGKYVELRCDPISGHTALYWYRQSLGQGPEFLIYFQGTGAADDSGLPNDRFFAVRPEGSVSTLKIQRTERGDSAVYLCASSLKGLAGGPQETQYFGPGTRLLVL.

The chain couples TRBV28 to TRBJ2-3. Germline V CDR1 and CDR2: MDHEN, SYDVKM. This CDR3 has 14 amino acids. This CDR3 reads CASSLRQSLDTQYF.

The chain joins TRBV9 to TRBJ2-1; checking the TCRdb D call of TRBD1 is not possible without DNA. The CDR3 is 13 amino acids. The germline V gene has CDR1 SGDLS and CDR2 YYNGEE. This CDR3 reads CASSRGTGREQFF.

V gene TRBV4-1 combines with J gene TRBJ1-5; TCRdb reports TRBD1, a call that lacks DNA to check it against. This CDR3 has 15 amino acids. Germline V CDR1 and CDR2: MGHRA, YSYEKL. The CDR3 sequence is CASSQGASSNQPQHF.

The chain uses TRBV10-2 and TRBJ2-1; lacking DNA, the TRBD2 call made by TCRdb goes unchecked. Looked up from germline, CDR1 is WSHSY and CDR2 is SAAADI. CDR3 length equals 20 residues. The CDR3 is CASSESYLAGGPIPYNEQFF.

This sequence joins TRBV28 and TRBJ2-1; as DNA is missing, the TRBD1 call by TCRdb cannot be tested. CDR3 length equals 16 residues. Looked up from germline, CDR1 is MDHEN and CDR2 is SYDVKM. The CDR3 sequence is CASSLPPGELYNEQFF.

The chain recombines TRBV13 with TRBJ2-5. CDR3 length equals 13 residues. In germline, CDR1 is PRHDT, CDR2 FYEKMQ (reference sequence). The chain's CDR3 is CASSFRGMETQYF.

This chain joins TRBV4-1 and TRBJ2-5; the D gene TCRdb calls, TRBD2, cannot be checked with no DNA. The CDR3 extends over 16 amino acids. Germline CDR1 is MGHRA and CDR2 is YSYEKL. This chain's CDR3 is CASSQTLGTSRETQYF.

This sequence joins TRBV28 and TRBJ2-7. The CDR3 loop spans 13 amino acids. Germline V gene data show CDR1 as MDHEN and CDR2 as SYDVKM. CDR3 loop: CASSLLVGNEQYF. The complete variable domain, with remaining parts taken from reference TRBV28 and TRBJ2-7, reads DVKVTQSSRYLVKRTGEKVFLECVQDMDHENMFWYRQDPGLGLRLIYFSYDVKMKEKGDIPEGYSVSREKKERFSLILESASTNQTSMYLCASSLLVGNEQYFGPGTRLTVT.

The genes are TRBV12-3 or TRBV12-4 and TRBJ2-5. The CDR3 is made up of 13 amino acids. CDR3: CASYKTPEETQYF.

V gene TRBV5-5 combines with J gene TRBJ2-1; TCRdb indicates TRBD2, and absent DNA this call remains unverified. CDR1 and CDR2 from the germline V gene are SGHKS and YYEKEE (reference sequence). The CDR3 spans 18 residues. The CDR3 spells CASSLISGGIRSYNEQFF.

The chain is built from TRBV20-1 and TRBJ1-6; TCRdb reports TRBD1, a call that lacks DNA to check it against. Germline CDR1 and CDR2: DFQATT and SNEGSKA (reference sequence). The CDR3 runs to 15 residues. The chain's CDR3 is CSAGDPGQYNSPLHF.

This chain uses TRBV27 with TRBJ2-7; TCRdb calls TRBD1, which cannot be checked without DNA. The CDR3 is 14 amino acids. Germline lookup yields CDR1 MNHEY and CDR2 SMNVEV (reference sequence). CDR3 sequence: CASSLTGQVYEQYF.

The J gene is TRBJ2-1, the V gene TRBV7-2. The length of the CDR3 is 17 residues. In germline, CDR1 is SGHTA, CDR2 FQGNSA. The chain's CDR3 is CASSLDRRVGSYNEQFF.

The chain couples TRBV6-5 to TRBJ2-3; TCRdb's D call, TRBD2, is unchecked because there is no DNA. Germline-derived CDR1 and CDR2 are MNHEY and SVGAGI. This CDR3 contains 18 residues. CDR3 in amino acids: CASSYSAGVAEETDTRYF.

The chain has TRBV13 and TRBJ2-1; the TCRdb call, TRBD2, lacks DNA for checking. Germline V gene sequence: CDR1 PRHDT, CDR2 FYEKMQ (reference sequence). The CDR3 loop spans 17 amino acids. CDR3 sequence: CASSIPSGGVPYNEQFF.

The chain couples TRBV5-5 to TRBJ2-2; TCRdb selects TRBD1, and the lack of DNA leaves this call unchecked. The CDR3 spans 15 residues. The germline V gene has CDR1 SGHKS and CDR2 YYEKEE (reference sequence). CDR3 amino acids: CASTIWAGASEELFF.